Presented here are 5 T cell receptor beta chains from one specimen sequenced in a study of response to subunit inactivated influenza vaccine (dated by TCRdb to the late 2010s). Library preparation was by RT-PCR. Sequencing was performed on an Illumina HiSeq 2500. The public sequencing data were trimmed at Q25 with fastp and processed into clonotypes with MiXCR by TCRdb, which kept only in-frame beta chains. Rows with a matching CDR3 protein are joined into one entry that keeps the most common DNA and genes. The sample table contains a few hundred thousand distinct CDR3 sequences; only one count was recorded for approximately 10% of them. The top ten hold 9.5% to 11% of the sample. The data also belong to a second study, concerning T cells expressing NK-cell markers. Drawing on the second study: TCR beta cDNA libraries were prepared using 5'RACE template switching, which introduced a universal primer site and unique molecular identifiers.

Sequences were derived from PBMCs from blood, sampled on the day of vaccination. Receptors were obtained from a middle-aged man who received an inactivated influenza vaccine. Donor details come from another sample of the same person, matched by shared clones.

V usage is TRBV12-3 or TRBV12-4 and J usage is TRBJ1-2; weak D call: TRBD1 (6 bases). Trimming left V 3 bases short and J 7 bases short, with 15 bases between. The CDR3 loop spans 14 amino acids. CDR3 sequence (DNA): TGTGCCAGCAGTTTCAATGGCGGGGGGCTTGGCTACACCTTC. This encodes CASSFNGGGLGYTF.

This clonotype was picked up many times. The V gene is TRBV12-3 or TRBV12-4, the J gene TRBJ2-1, with TRBD2 as a possible D gene (5 bases). The V gene lost 3 bases and the J gene lost 6 bases, with 12 bases spanning the gap. This CDR3 has 14 amino acids. This chain's CDR3 is CASSLSLAINEQFF. The DNA of the CDR3 is TGTGCCAGCAGTTTGTCGCTAGCTATCAATGAGCAGTTCTTC.

The rearrangement uses TRBV20-1 and TRBJ2-2; D tentatively reads TRBD1 or TRBD2 (5 bases each). V shed 4 bases and J shed 9 bases, with 12 bases lying between them. Looked up from germline, CDR1 is DFQATT and CDR2 is SNEGSKA (reference sequence). The CDR3 is 12 amino acids. For the CDR3, the DNA is TGCAGTGCTATCCGGGGCCGCAGGGAGCTGTTTTTT. Amino acid sequence: CSAIRGRRELFF.

At least ten counts were recorded for this clonotype. This chain connects TRBV5-1 to TRBJ2-7; 8 bases agree with TRBD1. Germline V gene sequence: CDR1 SGHRS, CDR2 YFSETQ. CDR3 size: 14 residues. V lost 4 bases and J lost 0; bases outside the gene matches: 3. Here the CDR3 DNA reads TGCGCCAGCAGCGGAGGACAGGGCTCCTACGAGCAGTACTTC. Amino acids: CASSGGQGSYEQYF.

This clonotype was seen a handful of times. This chain connects TRBV6-2 or TRBV6-3 to TRBJ2-3; 8 bases align to TRBD2. Germline-derived CDR1 and CDR2 are MNHEY and SVGEGT. V was pared by 5 bases and J by 4 bases, with 11 bases of the junction left unmatched. The CDR3 sequence is 16 residues long. The CDR3 bases are TGTGCCAGCAGTGGACTAGCTGAATTTATCGCAGATACGCAGTATTTT. This translates into CASSGLAEFIADTQYF.